Listed below are T cell receptor beta chains from one sample, sequenced in a study of T cell responses to AZD1222 COVID-19 vaccine. Produced via immunoSEQ multiplex PCR; TCRdb's table is partial and in-frame only. This table holds around 120,000 clones, roughly 85% found once. This sample comprised peripheral blood, obtained on day 0 of MenACWY control vaccination. The receptors stem from an adult in good health. Both conserved end residues are part of each CDR3. Fields, in order: V gene, J gene, D gene, clone size, CDR3 DNA, CDR3 protein. D genes are given only for firm matches. Clone size is given for some rows only: seen once, a few or many times, or a class if the clone is expanded.

>TRBV7-8|TRBJ1-5|TRBD1|NA
TGTGCCAGCAGCTTAGCGGGGACAGGGGGGGTTCAGCCCCAGCATTTT
CASSLAGTGGVQPQHF
>TRBV11-2|TRBJ2-7|TRBD2|NA
TGTGCCAGCAGCGCGGGACTAGCGGGAGGGGACGAGCAGTACTTC
CASSAGLAGGDEQYF
>TRBV7-9|TRBJ2-3|TRBD2|NA
TGTGCCAGCAGCTTACCCCTAAGACTAGCGGGACGCACAGATACGCAGTATTTT
CASSLPLRLAGRTDTQYF
>TRBV18|TRBJ2-5|TRBD1|NA
TGTGCCAGCTCACGGGACAGGGGAGGAGAGACCCAGTACTTC
CASSRDRGGETQYF
>TRBV28|TRBJ1-5|TRBD1|NA
TGTGCCAGCAGTTCCGCGGGACAGGTCCATCAGCCCCAGCATTTT
CASSSAGQVHQPQHF
>TRBV28|TRBJ2-7|NA|NA
TGTGCCAGCAGCCGGACAGAGAAGTACTTC
CASSRTEKYF
>TRBV11-3|TRBJ1-4|TRBD1|NA
TGTGCCAGCAGACAGGGGATTCGGGAAAAACTGTTTTTT
CASRQGIREKLFF
>TRBV30|TRBJ1-5|NA|NA
TGTGCCTGGCAACAAGACAGCACCGATCAGCCCCAGCATTTT
CAWQQDSTDQPQHF
>TRBV11-2|TRBJ2-2|NA|NA
TGTGCCAGCTCCCCCTTGGGATACAAGCTGTTTTTT
CASSPLGYKLFF
>TRBV24-1|TRBJ2-7|NA|few
TGTGCCACCAGTCAGGGGGGGTTCGACGAGCAGTACTTC
CATSQGGFDEQYF
>TRBV30|TRBJ2-1|TRBD2|NA
TGTGCCTGGGCGCTAGCGGGAACTACTTACAATGAGCAGTTCTTC
CAWALAGTTYNEQFF
>TRBV4-1|TRBJ2-3|TRBD2|NA
TGCGCCAGCAGCCCTCACCGGACTAGCGAGTCTAGCACAGATACGCAGTATTTT
CASSPHRTSESSTDTQYF
>TRBV4-1|TRBJ2-1|NA|NA
TGCGCCAGCAGCCAAGATCTGAGGGGGTCCTACAATGAGCAGTTCTTC
CASSQDLRGSYNEQFF
>TRBV6-5|TRBJ2-7|TRBD1|once
TGTGCCAGCAGTCACGGTGGGACAGGGGGTTACGAGCAGTACTTC
CASSHGGTGGYEQYF
>TRBV7-2|TRBJ2-7|NA|once
TGTGCCAGCAGCTATAGGGGGGGCCTCGGGACAGGTATCCACGAGCAGTACTTC
CASSYRGGLGTGIHEQYF
>TRBV9|TRBJ1-1|NA|few
TGTGCCAGCAGCGTAGTAGGGGGAGCTTTGAACACTGAAGCTTTCTTT
CASSVVGGALNTEAFF
>TRBV19|TRBJ2-7|NA|NA
TGTGCCAGTAGTATAAAGGACGGCTACGAGCAGTACTTC
CASSIKDGYEQYF
>TRBV7-9|TRBJ1-3|NA|NA
TGTGCCAGCAGCTTGAGGGTCCCCGGAAACACCATATATTTT
CASSLRVPGNTIYF
>TRBV4-1|TRBJ1-2|NA|NA
TGCGCCAGCAGCCAAATTGTTGGCCAGGTCGAAGGCTACACCTTC
CASSQIVGQVEGYTF
>TRBV5-1|TRBJ2-2|TRBD1|once
TGCGCCAGCAGCTCCAGGGGGCGAGTCACCGGGGAGCTGTTTTTT
CASSSRGRVTGELFF
>TRBV29-1|TRBJ2-7|NA|NA
TGCAGCACCGAAGGGACGGAGATTGGGGGGCTTCAGTACTTC
CSTEGTEIGGLQYF
>TRBV7-3|TRBJ1-6|NA|NA
TGTGCCAGCAGCGTCGGCCTCCGTGGTGCGACCCTCCACTTT
CASSVGLRGATLHF
>TRBV19|TRBJ2-5|NA|NA
TGTGCCAGTACTAATACCCCACTAAGCCAAGAGACCCAGTACTTC
CASTNTPLSQETQYF
>TRBV15|TRBJ1-1|NA|NA
TGTGCCACCAGAACGGGGGTTAATGCTGAAGCTTTCTTT
CATRTGVNAEAFF
>TRBV3-1/TRBV3-2|TRBJ1-5|NA|NA
TGTGCCAGCAGCCAAGATGATGTAGAGGGAAATCAGCCCCAGCATTTT
CASSQDDVEGNQPQHF
>TRBV9|TRBJ1-1|NA|NA
TGTGCCAGCAGCGCTGGGACACTCAGCACTGAAGCTTTCTTT
CASSAGTLSTEAFF
>TRBV13|TRBJ2-7|NA|NA
TGTGCCAGCAGCCCCGCAGCCCTAGGATCCAGGTCCTACGAGCAGTACTTC
CASSPAALGSRSYEQYF
>TRBV30|TRBJ2-7|NA|NA
TGTGCCTGGAGTGTTTTAGGACCGTCCACCTACGAGCAGTACTTC
CAWSVLGPSTYEQYF
>TRBV10-3|TRBJ1-1|TRBD1|NA
TGTGCCATCAGTGAGTCCTCCTTCAGGGGGGGACCCGATGAAGCTTTCTTT
CAISESSFRGGPDEAFF
>TRBV7-3|TRBJ2-7|NA|NA
TGTGCCAGCAGCCCCCTGGCAGGGACCTACGAGCAGTACTTC
CASSPLAGTYEQYF
>TRBV28|TRBJ2-7|TRBD1|NA
TGTGCCAGCAGCCGGGACAGGGGATTCTACGAGCAGTACTTC
CASSRDRGFYEQYF
>TRBV28|TRBJ1-1|NA|NA
TGTGCCACCCACATGAACACTGAAGCTTTCTTT
CATHMNTEAFF
>TRBV25-1|TRBJ1-2|NA|NA
TGTGCCAGCGCCCCGACGGGGGTAGGTGGCTACACCTTC
CASAPTGVGGYTF
>TRBV13|TRBJ1-4|TRBD1|NA
TGTGCCAGCAGCGACGGGGGACAGGGGGCGAGGAATGAAAAACTGTTTTTT
CASSDGGQGARNEKLFF
>TRBV27|TRBJ2-7|TRBD1|NA
TGTGCCAGCAGCCCTTACAGGGGGCTAGGAGAGCAGTACTTC
CASSPYRGLGEQYF
>TRBV6-5|TRBJ2-1|NA|NA
TGTGCCAGCGGACGGACCCTAAGCTCCTACAATGAGCAGTTCTTC
CASGRTLSSYNEQFF